These T cell receptor beta chains were read from a single sample in a study of PD-1 blockade in classical Hodgkin lymphoma. TCRdb's copy holds only in-frame clones and misses some; the assay was immunoSEQ multiplex PCR. This sample carries some 39,000 clones, 78% of them seen once, and the ten largest clones take 37%. This specimen was peripheral blood mononuclear cells (PBMCs), taken before the fourth cycle of nivolumab. These receptors were obtained from a human donor with classical Hodgkin lymphoma. CDR3s include the opening cysteine and the closing phenylalanine or tryptophan. A D gene is named only where the DNA matches it firmly. Clone size appears in some rows only: once, few, many, or a class for an expanded clone.

d_gene,v_gene,abundance,j_gene,CDR3nt,CDR3aa
NA,TRBV6-5,NA,TRBJ2-3,TGTGCCAGCAGTTACGGGGGAGCGGGCACAGATACGCAGTATTTT,CASSYGGAGTDTQYF
NA,TRBV10-3,NA,TRBJ1-1,TGTGCCATAACCACAGGGCAAAACACTGAAGCTTTCTTT,CAITTGQNTEAFF
TRBD1,TRBV18,NA,TRBJ2-7,TGTGCCAGCTCTCAGGGGGAGTCTTACGAGCAGTACTTC,CASSQGESYEQYF
NA,TRBV9,NA,TRBJ2-7,TGTGCCAGCAGCGTAGGTCGAGACACACTACCCCACGAGCAGTACTTC,CASSVGRDTLPHEQYF
NA,TRBV7-8,NA,TRBJ2-7,TGTGCCAGCAGCTTAGTCGGGGGGCGCGGCGAGCAGTACTTC,CASSLVGGRGEQYF
TRBD1,TRBV5-6,few,TRBJ2-1,TGTGCCAGCAGCCCGCGGACAGGGCATAGGTCCTACAATGAGCAGTTCTTC,CASSPRTGHRSYNEQFF
NA,TRBV5-4,NA,TRBJ2-1,TGTGCCAGCAGCTTGGTAGACAGGAACAATGAGCAGTTCTTC,CASSLVDRNNEQFF
NA,TRBV28,NA,TRBJ1-3,TGTGCCAGCAGTACGAGGGTTGATACTGGAAACACCATATATTTT,CASSTRVDTGNTIYF
NA,TRBV7-9,NA,TRBJ2-7,TGTGCCAGCAACAGGGACATACGTTACGAGCAGTACTTC,CASNRDIRYEQYF
TRBD1,TRBV6-5,NA,TRBJ1-3,TGTGCCAGCAGCAGGGACAGCTCTGGAAACACCATATATTTT,CASSRDSSGNTIYF
TRBD2,TRBV6-5,NA,TRBJ2-7,TGTGCCAGCAGTTACTCTGGCGGGGGTTCCTACGAGCAGTACTTC,CASSYSGGGSYEQYF
TRBD1,TRBV5-6,NA,TRBJ2-3,TGTGCCAGCAGCTTTTACAGGGGGTATACAGATACGCAGTATTTT,CASSFYRGYTDTQYF
TRBD2,TRBV9,NA,TRBJ2-5,TGTGCCAGCAGCTCCTCCTTAGCGGGGGGGCCGAAGACCCAGTACTTC,CASSSSLAGGPKTQYF
TRBD1,TRBV4-2,NA,TRBJ1-1,TGTGCCAGCAGCTCCCAGGGGGACACTGAAGCTTTCTTT,CASSSQGDTEAFF
NA,TRBV27,once,TRBJ2-5,TGTGCCAGCAGCCTCTTTCTCAGACGTGGAGAGACCCAGTACTTC,CASSLFLRRGETQYF
NA,TRBV28,NA,TRBJ1-5,TGTGCCAGCAGTCTCGGCGGTAGCAATCAGCCCCAGCATTTT,CASSLGGSNQPQHF
NA,TRBV18,few,TRBJ1-1,TGTGCCAGCTCACACAGGGATGGGAACACTGAAGCTTTCTTT,CASSHRDGNTEAFF
NA,TRBV11-1,NA,TRBJ1-1,TGTGCCAGCAGCTGGGGGGATGACACGAACACTGAAGCTTTCTTT,CASSWGDDTNTEAFF
NA,TRBV18,NA,TRBJ2-7,TGTGCCAGCTCACCGGGACAAGGGTACTCCTACGAGCAGTACTTC,CASSPGQGYSYEQYF
NA,TRBV14,NA,TRBJ1-2,TGTGCCAGCAGCCAAGATCGACGAGCTAACTATGGCTACACCTTC,CASSQDRRANYGYTF
NA,TRBV25-1,NA,TRBJ2-2,TGTGCCAGCAGCGGGCCTGCGACCGGGGAGCTGTTTTTT,CASSGPATGELFF
TRBD2,TRBV2,NA,TRBJ2-1,TGTGCCAGCATGAGAAGCGGGGGGGAGGTCAATGAGCAGTTCTTC,CASMRSGGEVNEQFF
NA,TRBV21-1,NA,TRBJ1-1,TGTGCCAGCAGCTCTCGGATCTCCGCAAACACTGAAGCTTTCTTT,CASSSRISANTEAFF
TRBD2,TRBV7-6,once,TRBJ2-7,TGTGCCAGCAGCTTAAATCCCGGGGGGGCCGGGGAGCAGTACTTC,CASSLNPGGAGEQYF
TRBD1,TRBV5-1,NA,TRBJ1-2,TGCGCCAGCAGCCCTGGGACAGGGGGTGGCTACACCTTC,CASSPGTGGGYTF
NA,TRBV7-2,NA,TRBJ2-5,TGTGCCAGCAGCTTAGTATTCCAGGAGACCCAGTACTTC,CASSLVFQETQYF
NA,TRBV12-5,NA,TRBJ1-1,TGTGCTAGTGGTTTCGGGGTGATGAACACTGAAGCTTTCTTT,CASGFGVMNTEAFF
NA,TRBV9,NA,TRBJ2-3,TGTGCCAGCAGCCAATTCGATACGCAGTATTTT,CASSQFDTQYF
NA,TRBV6-5,NA,TRBJ1-6,TGTGCCAGCAGTGACGGGCCCGAGAATTCACCCCTCCACTTT,CASSDGPENSPLHF
NA,TRBV30,NA,TRBJ1-5,TGTGCCTGGAGTGGTGGGGGAGAGGGTCAGCCCCAGCATTTT,CAWSGGGEGQPQHF
TRBD2,TRBV19,NA,TRBJ2-7,TGTGCCAGTAGTATCCGGGAGGGTTACGAGCAGTACTTC,CASSIREGYEQYF
TRBD1,TRBV7-2,NA,TRBJ2-1,TGTGCCAGCAGCCCCCGGGACAGGGGCAATGAGCAGTTCTTC,CASSPRDRGNEQFF
NA,TRBV7-9,NA,TRBJ1-5,TGTGCCAGCAGCCTACAGGGTCAGCCCCAGCATTTT,CASSLQGQPQHF
NA,TRBV6-5,few,TRBJ1-1,TGTGCCAGCAGTTACTCTTTGGTATCAGACACTGAAGCTTTCTTT,CASSYSLVSDTEAFF
TRBD2,TRBV4-2,NA,TRBJ2-5,TGTGCCAGCAGCCGCAGCGGGGGGGCCAGTGAGACCCAGTACTTC,CASSRSGGASETQYF
NA,TRBV2,once,TRBJ2-7,TGTGCCAGCACCCCCCGGACAAGCTCCTACGAGCAGTACTTC,CASTPRTSSYEQYF
NA,TRBV6-4,NA,TRBJ1-2,TGTGCCAGCAGTGAGGGATGGGACTATGGCTACACCTTC,CASSEGWDYGYTF
NA,TRBV9,NA,TRBJ2-1,TGTGCCAGCAGCAAAGACGGGAACTCCTACAATGAGCAGTTCTTC,CASSKDGNSYNEQFF
TRBD2,TRBV6-1,NA,TRBJ2-5,TGTGCCAGCAGTGGAACGTTGACTAGCGGGGGGCAAGAGACCCAGTACTTC,CASSGTLTSGGQETQYF
TRBD2,TRBV18,NA,TRBJ2-1,TGTGCCAGCTCACCCCGCGAACCCGGGGGGGCGATCAATGAGCAGTTCTTC,CASSPREPGGAINEQFF
TRBD1,TRBV11-3,once,TRBJ1-6,TGTGCCAGCAGCGAAACAGGGGGTAGGAATTCACCCCTCCACTTT,CASSETGGRNSPLHF
TRBD1,TRBV10-3,NA,TRBJ2-1,TGTGCCATCAGGGACAGGGAGGCGGATAATGAGCAGTTCTTC,CAIRDREADNEQFF
TRBD1,TRBV4-2,NA,TRBJ1-1,TGTGCCAGCAACCCCCCGGACAGGGATAGCACTGAAGCTTTCTTT,CASNPPDRDSTEAFF
NA,TRBV27,NA,TRBJ2-7,TGTGCCAGCAGTTTACCTTACGAGCAGTACTTC,CASSLPYEQYF
NA,TRBV7-3,NA,TRBJ2-3,TGTGCCAGTTCCCAGGGTCATGGAGATACGCAGTATTTT,CASSQGHGDTQYF
NA,TRBV4-2,once,TRBJ2-5,TGTGCCAGCAGCCAAGATGGGATCCGGGGCGGGGAGACCCAGTACTTC,CASSQDGIRGGETQYF
NA,TRBV5-1,NA,TRBJ1-1,TGCGCCAGCAGCCCCGGGGGGGTACAGGAAGCTTTCTTT,CASSPGGVQEAFF
TRBD2,TRBV5-1,NA,TRBJ2-1,TGCGCCAGCAGTTTTCAAACTAGCGGGATCTACAATGAGCAGTTCTTC,CASSFQTSGIYNEQFF
NA,TRBV18,NA,TRBJ1-6,TGTGCCAGCTCACCACGGGGGGGGAGCGATTCACCCCTCCACTTT,CASSPRGGSDSPLHF
NA,TRBV4-1,NA,TRBJ2-3,TGCGCCAGCAGCCAAGGAGGATCCCGGACAGATACGCAGTATTTT,CASSQGGSRTDTQYF
TRBD1,TRBV27,NA,TRBJ1-5,TGTGCCAGCAGTGCGTCCTATCTGGGACAGCATCAGCCCCAGCATTTT,CASSASYLGQHQPQHF
TRBD1,TRBV7-2,NA,TRBJ1-3,TGTGCCAGCAGCCCAGGACAGGCTGGCGGAAACACCATATATTTT,CASSPGQAGGNTIYF
NA,TRBV7-9,NA,TRBJ1-6,TGTGCCAGCAGCGCAACAGACAGGAAAGGAGGGTGGTCACCCCTCCACTTT,CASSATDRKGGWSPLHF
NA,TRBV2,NA,TRBJ1-5,TGTGCCAGCAGTGAAAGGGTTAGCAATCAGCCCCAGCATTTT,CASSERVSNQPQHF
NA,TRBV6-1,NA,TRBJ1-6,TGTGCCAGCAGTGCGGCGGACAGCAGAACGCATTCACCCCTCCACTTT,CASSAADSRTHSPLHF
NA,TRBV5-1,NA,TRBJ2-1,TGCGCCAGCGCACACGCTAACGCCGGCTCCTACAATGAGCAGTTCTTC,CASAHANAGSYNEQFF
NA,TRBV6-1,NA,TRBJ1-1,TGTGCCAGCAGTGAACCAGGCCACATGAACACTGAAGCTTTCTTT,CASSEPGHMNTEAFF
NA,TRBV30,NA,TRBJ1-6,TGTGCCTGGAGGGGTGGAGTCGGAAACCTCCACTTT,CAWRGGVGNLHF
NA,TRBV5-1,NA,TRBJ1-2,TGCGCCAGCAGCCTCGACAGTTCTCAAATTCGTTATGGCTACACCTTC,CASSLDSSQIRYGYTF
TRBD1,TRBV28,NA,TRBJ2-5,TGTGCCAGCAGCACCTCGGGACAGGGGGAAGGAGAGACCCAGTACTTC,CASSTSGQGEGETQYF